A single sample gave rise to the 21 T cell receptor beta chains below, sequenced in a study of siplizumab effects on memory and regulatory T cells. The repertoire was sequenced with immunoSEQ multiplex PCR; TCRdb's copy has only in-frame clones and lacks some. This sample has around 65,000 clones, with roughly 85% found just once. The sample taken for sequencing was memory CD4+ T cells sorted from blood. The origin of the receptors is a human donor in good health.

CDR3 bases: TGTGCCAGCAGTTATGGACTTAAGCAGTTCTTC. Translated, it gives CASSYGLKQFF. The chain is built from TRBV6-1 and TRBJ2-1; possibly TRBD2 for D (5 bases). Germline V gives CDR1 MNHNS, CDR2 SASEGT. Trimming stripped 5 bases from V and 11 bases from J, with 10 bases between. This CDR3 has 11 amino acids.

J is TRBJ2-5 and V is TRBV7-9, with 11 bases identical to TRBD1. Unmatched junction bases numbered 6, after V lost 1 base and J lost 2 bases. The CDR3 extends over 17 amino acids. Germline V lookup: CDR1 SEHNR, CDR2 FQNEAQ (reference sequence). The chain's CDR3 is CASSLGTGGAGQETQYF. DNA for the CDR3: TGTGCCAGCAGCTTAGGGACAGGGGGCGCGGGGCAAGAGACCCAGTACTTC.

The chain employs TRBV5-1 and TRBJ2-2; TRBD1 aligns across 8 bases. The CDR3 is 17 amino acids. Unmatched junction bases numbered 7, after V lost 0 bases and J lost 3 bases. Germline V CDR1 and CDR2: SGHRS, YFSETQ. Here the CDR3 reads CASSLDPDRADTGELFF. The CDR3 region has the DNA TGCGCCAGCAGCTTGGACCCGGACAGGGCGGACACCGGGGAGCTGTTTTTT.

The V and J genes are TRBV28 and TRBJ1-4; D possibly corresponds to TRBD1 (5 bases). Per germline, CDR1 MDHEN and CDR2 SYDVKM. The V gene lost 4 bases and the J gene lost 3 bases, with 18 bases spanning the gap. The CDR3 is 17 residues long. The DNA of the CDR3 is TGTGCCAGCAGTTCCCCGGGACTATTTCAATCTAATGAAAAACTGTTTTTT. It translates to CASSSPGLFQSNEKLFF.

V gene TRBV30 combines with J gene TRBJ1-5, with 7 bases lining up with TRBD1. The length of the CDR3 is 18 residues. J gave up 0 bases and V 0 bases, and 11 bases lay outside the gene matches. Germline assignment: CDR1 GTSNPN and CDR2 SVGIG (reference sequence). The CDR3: CAWSVQQGQINSNQPQHF. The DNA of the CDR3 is TGTGCCTGGAGTGTACAACAGGGGCAAATCAATAGCAATCAGCCCCAGCATTTT.

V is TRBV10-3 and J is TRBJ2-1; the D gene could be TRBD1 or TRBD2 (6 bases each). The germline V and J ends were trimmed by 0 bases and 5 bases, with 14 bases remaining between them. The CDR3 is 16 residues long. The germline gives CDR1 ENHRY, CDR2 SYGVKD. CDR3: CAISESGSGANNEQFF. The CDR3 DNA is TGTGCCATCAGTGAGTCTGGATCGGGGGCCAACAATGAGCAGTTCTTC.

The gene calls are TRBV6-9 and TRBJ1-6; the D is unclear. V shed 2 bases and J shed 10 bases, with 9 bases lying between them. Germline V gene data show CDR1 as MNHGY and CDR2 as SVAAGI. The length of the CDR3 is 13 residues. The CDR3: CASSYGNLSPLHF. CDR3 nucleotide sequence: TGTGCCAGCAGTTATGGGAACCTGTCACCCCTCCACTTT.

Here the CDR3 DNA reads TGTGCCAGTAGTATTCTGATGAGCGGTTGGAATCAGCCCCAGCATTTT. Translating it yields CASSILMSGWNQPQHF. This sequence joins TRBV19 and TRBJ1-5; D remains unclear. Germline CDR1 reads LNHDA; CDR2 reads SQIVND (reference sequence). V was shortened by 3 bases and J by 4 bases, with 16 bases between the two germline ends. The CDR3 totals 16 residues.

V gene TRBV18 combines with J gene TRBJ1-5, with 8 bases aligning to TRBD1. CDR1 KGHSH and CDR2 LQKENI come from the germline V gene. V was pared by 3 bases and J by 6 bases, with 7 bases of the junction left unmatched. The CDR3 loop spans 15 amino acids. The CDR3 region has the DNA TGTGCCAGCTCACCCCTCGGACAGGGCAGTCAGCCCCAGCATTTT. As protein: CASSPLGQGSQPQHF.

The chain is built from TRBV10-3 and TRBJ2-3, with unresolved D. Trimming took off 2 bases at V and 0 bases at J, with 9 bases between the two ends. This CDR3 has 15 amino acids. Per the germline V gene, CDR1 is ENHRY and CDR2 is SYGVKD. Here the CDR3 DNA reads TGTGCCATCAGTGAGCGACCCCAGAGCACAGATACGCAGTATTTT. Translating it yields CAISERPQSTDTQYF.

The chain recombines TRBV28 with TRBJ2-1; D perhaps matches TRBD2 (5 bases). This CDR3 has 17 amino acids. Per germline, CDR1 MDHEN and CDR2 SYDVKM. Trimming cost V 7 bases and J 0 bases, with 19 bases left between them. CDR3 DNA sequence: TGTGCCAGCACCTCGGCGGGTGATACCTCCTCCTACAATGAGCAGTTCTTC. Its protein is CASTSAGDTSSYNEQFF.

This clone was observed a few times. DNA of the CDR3: TGTGCCTGGAGTGGGCCGGGATTGAGAGCTTTCTTT. This translates into CAWSGPGLRAFF. The V and J genes are TRBV30 and TRBJ1-1, with D hard to call. This CDR3 comprises 12 residues. Germline V gene lookup returns CDR1 GTSNPN and CDR2 SVGIG (reference sequence). Trimming removed 1 base at V and 10 bases at J, with 13 bases between.

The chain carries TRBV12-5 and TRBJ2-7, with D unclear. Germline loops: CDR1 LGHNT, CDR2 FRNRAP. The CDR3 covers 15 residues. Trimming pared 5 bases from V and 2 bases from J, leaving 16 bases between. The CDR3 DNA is TGTGCTAGTGGTCCGCGAGGCTTATTAACCTACGAGCAGTACTTC. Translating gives CASGPRGLLTYEQYF.

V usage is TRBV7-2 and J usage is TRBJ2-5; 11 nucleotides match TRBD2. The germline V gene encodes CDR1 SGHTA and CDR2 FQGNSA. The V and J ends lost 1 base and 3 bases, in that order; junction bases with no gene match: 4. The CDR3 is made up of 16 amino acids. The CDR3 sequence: CASSLVSSGGKETQYF. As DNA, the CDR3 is TGTGCCAGCAGCTTAGTATCTAGCGGGGGGAAAGAGACCCAGTACTTC.

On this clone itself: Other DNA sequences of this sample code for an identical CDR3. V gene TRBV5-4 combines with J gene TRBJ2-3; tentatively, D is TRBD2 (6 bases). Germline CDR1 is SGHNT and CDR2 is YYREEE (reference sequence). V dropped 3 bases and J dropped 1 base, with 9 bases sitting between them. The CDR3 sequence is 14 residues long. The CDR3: CASSSGTRTDTQYF. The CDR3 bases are TGTGCCAGCAGCTCCGGGACTCGCACAGATACGCAGTATTTT.

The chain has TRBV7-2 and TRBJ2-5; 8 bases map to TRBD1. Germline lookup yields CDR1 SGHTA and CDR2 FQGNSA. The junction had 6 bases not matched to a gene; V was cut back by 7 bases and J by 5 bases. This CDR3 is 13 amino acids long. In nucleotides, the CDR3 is TGTGCCAGCAACAGGGACAGGCTGGAGACCCAGTACTTC. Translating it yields CASNRDRLETQYF. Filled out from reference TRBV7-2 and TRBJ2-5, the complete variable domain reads GAGVSQSPSNKVTEKGKDVELRCDPISGHTALYWYRQSLGQGLEFLIYFQGNSAPDKSGLPSDRFSAERTGGSVSTLTIQRTQQEDSAVYLCASNRDRLETQYFGPGTRLLVL.

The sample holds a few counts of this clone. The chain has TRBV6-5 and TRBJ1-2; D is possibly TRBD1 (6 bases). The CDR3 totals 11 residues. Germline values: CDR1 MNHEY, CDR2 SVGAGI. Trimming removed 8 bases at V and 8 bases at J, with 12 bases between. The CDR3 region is CASRGGQGYTF. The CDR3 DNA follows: TGTGCCAGCCGGGGGGGACAAGGCTACACCTTC.

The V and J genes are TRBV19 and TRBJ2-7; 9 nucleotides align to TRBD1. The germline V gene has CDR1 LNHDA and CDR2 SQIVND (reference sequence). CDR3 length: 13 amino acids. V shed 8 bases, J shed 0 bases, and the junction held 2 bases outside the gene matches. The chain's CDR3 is CASGQGISYEQYF. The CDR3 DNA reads TGTGCCAGTGGACAGGGGATCTCCTACGAGCAGTACTTC.

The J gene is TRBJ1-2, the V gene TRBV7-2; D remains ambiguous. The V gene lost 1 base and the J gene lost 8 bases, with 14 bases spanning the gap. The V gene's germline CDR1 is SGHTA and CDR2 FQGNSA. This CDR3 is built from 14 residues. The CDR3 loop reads CASSLEGGSQGYTF. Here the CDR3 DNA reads TGTGCCAGCAGCTTAGAGGGAGGCTCCCAAGGCTACACCTTC.

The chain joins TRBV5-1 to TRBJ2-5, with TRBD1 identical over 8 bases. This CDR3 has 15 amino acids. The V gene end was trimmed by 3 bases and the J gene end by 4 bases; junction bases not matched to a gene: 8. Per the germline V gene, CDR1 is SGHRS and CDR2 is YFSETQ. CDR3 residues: CASSSRTGISETQYF. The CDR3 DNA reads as TGCGCCAGCAGCTCGCGGACAGGGATTTCAGAGACCCAGTACTTC.

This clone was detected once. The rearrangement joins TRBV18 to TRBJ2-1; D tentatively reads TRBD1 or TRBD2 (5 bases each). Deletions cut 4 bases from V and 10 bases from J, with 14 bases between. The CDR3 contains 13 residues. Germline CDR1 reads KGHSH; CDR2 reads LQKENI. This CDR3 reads CASSLLVRGEQFF. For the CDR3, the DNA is TGTGCCAGCTCACTACTAGTCCGGGGCGAGCAGTTCTTC.